The 2 T cell receptor beta chains listed next were all sequenced from one sample in a study of human T cells and chemical hapten exposure. Time point meaning: patch test 1, 2 weeks after DPC sensitization. As to treatment: therapeutic diphenylcyclopropenone sensitization with weekly scalp DPC. One entry per CDR3 protein results from TCRdb running MiXCR on the RACE reads. The data show around 71,000 distinct CDR3 sequences, approximately 9.8% seen once. The sequencing used whole blood, collected in connection with sensitization to the hapten diphenylcyclopropenone (DPC). The origin of the receptors is a woman aged 35 to 49 with alopecia areata. Some clones in this sample may be carry-over from other donors' samples.

This clonotype has at least ten counts. V gene TRBV3-1 combines with J gene TRBJ2-5, with 9 bases identical to TRBD2. Germline V gives CDR1 LGHDT, CDR2 YNNKEL (reference sequence). The CDR3 sequence is 17 residues long. V trimming: 3 bases; J trimming: 5 bases; junction bases outside the gene matches: 13. The CDR3 DNA is TGTGCCAGCAGCCAGGTCTTTCGCCTAGCGGGGTGGGAGACCCAGTACTTC. Translated, it gives CASSQVFRLAGWETQYF.

This clonotype was counted ten times or more. This sequence joins TRBV6-6 and TRBJ1-6, with 10 bases that match TRBD1. From germline, CDR1 is MNHNY and CDR2 SVGAGI (reference sequence). The CDR3 runs to 18 residues. Trimming removed 2 bases from V and 7 bases from J; junction bases left unmatched: 11. In nucleotides, the CDR3 is TGTGCCAGCAGTTACGCGCGGGACAGGGGAATGAAGAATTCACCCCTCCACTTT. Protein product: CASSYARDRGMKNSPLHF.